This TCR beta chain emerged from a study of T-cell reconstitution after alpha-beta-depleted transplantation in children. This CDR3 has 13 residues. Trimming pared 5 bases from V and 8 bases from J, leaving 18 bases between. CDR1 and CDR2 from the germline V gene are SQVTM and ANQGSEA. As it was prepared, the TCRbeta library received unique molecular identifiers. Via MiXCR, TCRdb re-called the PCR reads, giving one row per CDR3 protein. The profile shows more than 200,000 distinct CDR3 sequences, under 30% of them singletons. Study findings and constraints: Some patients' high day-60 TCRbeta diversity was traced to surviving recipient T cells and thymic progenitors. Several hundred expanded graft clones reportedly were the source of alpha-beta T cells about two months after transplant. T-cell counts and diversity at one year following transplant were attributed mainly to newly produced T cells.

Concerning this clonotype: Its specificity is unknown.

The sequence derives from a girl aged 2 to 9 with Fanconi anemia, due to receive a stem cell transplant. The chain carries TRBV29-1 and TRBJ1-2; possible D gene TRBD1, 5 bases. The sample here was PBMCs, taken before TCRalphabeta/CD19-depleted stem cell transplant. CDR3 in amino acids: CSVPNGAEGGYTF. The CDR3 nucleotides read TGCAGCGTTCCTAACGGGGCGGAGGGAGGCTACACCTTC.